One sample yielded the 5 T cell receptor beta chains listed below, sequenced in a study of blood T cell repertoires in COVID-19. Assay: immunoSEQ multiplex PCR; the TCRdb copy retains only in-frame clones and omits some. This sample has just over 75,000 clones, with 70% to 90% found just once. Sequencing was carried out using peripheral blood. The source is a woman of 80 years or more with active or convalescent COVID-19.

This chain joins TRBV28 and TRBJ1-2; D uncertain. The length of the CDR3 is 13 residues. Looked up from germline, CDR1 is MDHEN and CDR2 is SYDVKM. V was cut by 8 bases and J by 4 bases, with 14 bases left in between. In DNA, the CDR3 is TGTGCCAGCGCCACAGCATCTATCTATGGCTACACCTTC. It yields the protein CASATASIYGYTF.

The sample holds one count of this clone. The rearrangement uses TRBV24-1 and TRBJ2-2; D is possibly TRBD2 (6 bases). V lost 7 bases and J 6 bases, leaving 17 bases between the germline ends. CDR1 and CDR2 (germline): KGHDR, SFDVKD. The CDR3 loop spans 15 amino acids. The DNA of the CDR3 is TGTGCCACCAGCCTGTCGAGGGAGCGGGCCGGGGAGCTGTTTTTT. Its translation is CATSLSRERAGELFF.

The V call is TRBV11-2, the J call TRBJ1-2, with D unresolved. The V end lost 3 bases, the J end lost 0 bases, and 11 bases lay between the germline ends. Per germline, CDR1 SGHAT and CDR2 FQNNGV. The length of the CDR3 is 15 residues. CDR3 amino acids: CASSLGYGTNYGYTF. The CDR3 DNA sequence: TGTGCCAGCAGCTTGGGCTACGGGACTAACTATGGCTACACCTTC.

The chain is built from TRBV21-1 and TRBJ2-3; the listed D gene, TRBD1, was not tested against the DNA. TRBV21-1 is annotated as a pseudogene. The CDR3 consists of 19 residues. The CDR3 DNA follows: TGTGCCAGCAGCAAAAAATGCCGGCCAGGAAACGAAAACACAGATACGCAGTATTTT. Translating gives CASSKKCRPGNENTDTQYF.

This chain uses TRBV27 with TRBJ2-7; D possibly corresponds to TRBD1 (6 bases). With 3 bases removed from V and 3 bases from J, the gap between germline ends came to 18 bases. CDR3 length: 16 amino acids. Germline V gene data show CDR1 as MNHEY and CDR2 as SMNVEV (reference sequence). The CDR3 is CASSFRFRTENYEQYF. The CDR3 DNA reads TGTGCCAGCAGTTTTAGGTTCCGGACAGAGAACTACGAGCAGTACTTC.